The 21 T cell receptor beta chains in this list originate from one sample, sequenced in a study of blood T cell repertoires in COVID-19 (TCRdb year 2020). Library construction relied on the immunoSEQ multiplex PCR assay. In TCRdb, the immuneACCESS table is reduced to in-frame sequences with V and J assigned. These tables do not hold every clone; where another copy was compared, an unresolved V gene accounts for under half, and the others remain unexplained. The sample table shows about 19,000 clones, and just over 90% are seen once. Around 16% of the sample is held by the ten biggest clonotypes. Material for sequencing was peripheral blood. These receptors were taken from a human donor in a cohort sampled during active COVID-19.

CDR3 region: CASSLELLAEQFF. The CDR3 bases are TGTGCCAGCAGCTTGGAACTATTGGCTGAGCAGTTCTTC. V usage is TRBV5-5 and J usage is TRBJ2-1; D is undetermined. V was clipped by 0 bases and J by 9 bases, with 10 bases between them. Germline V gene sequence: CDR1 SGHKS, CDR2 YYEKEE (reference sequence). This CDR3 has 13 amino acids.

The chain uses TRBV7-9 and TRBJ2-3; TRBD1 might be the D (6 bases). Germline-derived CDR1 and CDR2 are SEHNR and FQNEAQ (reference sequence). CDR3 length equals 12 residues. V shed 9 bases and J shed 2 bases, with 9 bases lying between them. The chain's CDR3 is CARDSLTDTQYF. The CDR3 bases are TGTGCCAGGGACAGCCTCACAGATACGCAGTATTTT.

The rearrangement uses TRBV6-5 and TRBJ2-4, with D possibly TRBD1 on 6 matching bases. This CDR3 spans 15 amino acids. The V and J ends lost 6 bases and 0 bases respectively, with 12 bases between them. Looked up from germline, CDR1 is MNHEY and CDR2 is SVGAGI. CDR3 in DNA: TGTGCCAGCAGGGCCGGGACACTAGCCAAAAACATTCAGTACTTC. Encoded protein: CASRAGTLAKNIQYF.

A note on this clone: The junction and the germline gene differ at one end; a read error may be behind it. In the same sample, other DNA sequences code for this CDR3. The rearrangement uses TRBV19 and TRBJ2-1; TRBD1 matches 8 bases. The V gene's germline CDR1 is LNHDA and CDR2 SQIVND (reference sequence). The CDR3 length is 14 residues. The CDR3 coding sequence is TGTGCCAGTAGTATAAAGGCAGGGGGCAATGAGCAATTCTTC. Encoded protein: CASSIKAGGNEQFF.

There are a few counts of this clone. The J gene is TRBJ1-4, the V gene TRBV7-9, with 7 bases matching TRBD1. Germline CDR1 reads SEHNR; CDR2 reads FQNEAQ (reference sequence). This CDR3 contains 15 residues. V was pared by 1 base and J by 5 bases, with 4 bases of the junction left unmatched. CDR3 DNA: TGTGCCAGCAGCTTAGGCGGGACAGCAAATGAAAAACTGTTTTTT. Protein product: CASSLGGTANEKLFF.

The count of this clone is one. The chain combines TRBV5-1 with TRBJ2-1; TRBD2 matches 13 bases. Germline trimming cut 4 bases from V and 5 bases from J; bases unmatched to any gene: 6. Germline assignment: CDR1 SGHRS and CDR2 YFSETQ. CDR3 length: 16 amino acids. CDR3 in DNA: TGCGCCAGCAGCCGCACTAGCGGGGGGGGGAACAATGAGCAGTTCTTC. Translation gives CASSRTSGGGNNEQFF. The entire variable domain, with the rest obtained from reference TRBV5-1 and TRBJ2-1, is as follows: KAGVTQTPRYLIKTRGQQVTLSCSPISGHRSVSWYQQTPGQGLQFLFEYFSETQRNKGNFPGRFSGRQFSNSRSEMNVSTLELGDSALYLCASSRTSGGGNNEQFFGPGTRLTVL.

Written as DNA, the CDR3 is TGTGCCAGCAGCTTAGTGGGGCCAGGGGGTGCCTACACCTTC. Its protein is CASSLVGPGGAYTF. The gene calls are TRBV11-2 and TRBJ1-2; the match to TRBD1 covers 7 bases. Per germline, CDR1 SGHAT and CDR2 FQNNGV. The CDR3 extends over 14 amino acids. Trimming removed 1 base from V and 10 bases from J; junction bases left unmatched: 9.

This sequence joins TRBV28 and TRBJ1-1, with D uncertain. The CDR3 contains 14 residues. Between the trimmed V and J ends, which lost 5 bases and 4 bases, there was a span of 14 bases. Germline V gene data show CDR1 as MDHEN and CDR2 as SYDVKM. CDR3 protein: CASSPTMTGTEAFF. CDR3 coding DNA: TGTGCCAGCAGTCCAACAATGACGGGCACTGAAGCTTTCTTT.

DNA for the CDR3: TGTGCCAGCAGCTCGGACAGGGGAGACCAAGAGACCCAGTACTTC. Protein product: CASSSDRGDQETQYF. The chain couples TRBV7-9 to TRBJ2-5; TRBD1 agrees at 9 bases. Unmatched junction bases numbered 3, after V lost 4 bases and J lost 0 bases. Germline CDR1 reads SEHNR; CDR2 reads FQNEAQ (reference sequence). The CDR3 has 15 residues.

The chain uses TRBV30 and TRBJ2-7, with 8 bases identical to TRBD1. The V segment lost 8 bases and the J segment 6 bases; nucleotides outside the gene matches: 9. In germline, CDR1 is GTSNPN, CDR2 SVGIG (reference sequence). The CDR3 loop spans 12 amino acids. The DNA for the CDR3 is TGTGCCACTACGACAGGGGATACCGAGCAGTACTTC. It is translated as CATTTGDTEQYF.

This clone was counted only a few times. The J gene is TRBJ1-2, the V gene TRBV3-1 (or the pseudogene TRBV3-2); 11 positions match TRBD1. Germline V gene lookup returns CDR1 LGHDT and CDR2 YNNKEL (reference sequence). The V gene end was trimmed by 1 base and the J gene end by 7 bases; junction bases not matched to a gene: 5. This CDR3 is built from 15 residues. CDR3 sequence (DNA): TGTGCCAGCAGCCAAGGTACCGGGACAGGGGGTGGCTACACCTTC. Amino acids: CASSQGTGTGGGYTF.

The CDR3 spells CASSLEYFSEQFF. Here the CDR3 DNA reads TGTGCCAGCAGCTTGGAATATTTCAGTGAGCAGTTCTTC. The chain carries TRBV5-4 and TRBJ2-1; no clear D gene. Germline CDR1 is SGHNT and CDR2 is YYREEE (reference sequence). V dropped 0 bases and J dropped 9 bases, with 10 bases sitting between them. The CDR3 is 13 amino acids.

The chain has TRBV11-2 and TRBJ1-2; D is undetermined. The CDR3 spans 15 residues. CDR1 and CDR2 (germline): SGHAT, FQNNGV. Trimming stripped 5 bases from V and 2 bases from J, with 15 bases between. The CDR3 reads CASSLVAFQNYGYTF. Written as DNA, the CDR3 is TGTGCCAGCAGCCTGGTGGCCTTCCAGAACTATGGCTACACCTTC.

This chain joins TRBV19 and TRBJ2-4; D not certain. The CDR3 has 15 residues. Germline V lookup: CDR1 LNHDA, CDR2 SQIVND (reference sequence). The ends were cut back, 1 base at V and 6 bases at J, with 13 bases in the middle. CDR3 DNA: TGTGCCAGTAGTATAGGAGGCGGTCCCTCAAACATTCAGTACTTC. Its protein is CASSIGGGPSNIQYF.

The V call is TRBV6-5, the J call TRBJ1-2; no clear D gene. Deletions cut 2 bases from V and 7 bases from J, with 11 bases between. The CDR3 loop spans 13 amino acids. From germline, CDR1 is MNHEY and CDR2 SVGAGI. DNA for the CDR3: TGTGCCAGCAGTTACGGCGGGTTATTTGGCTACACCTTC. This translates into CASSYGGLFGYTF.

The chain recombines TRBV5-1 with TRBJ2-2, with 9 nucleotides matching TRBD1. V was pared by 2 bases and J by 0 bases, with 2 bases of the junction left unmatched. This CDR3 region has 16 residues. CDR1 is SGHRS and CDR2 is YFSETQ in the germline V gene. As DNA, the CDR3 is TGCGCCAGCAGCTTCGGGACAGGGCCGAACACCGGGGAGCTGTTTTTT. Protein: CASSFGTGPNTGELFF.

The V and J genes are TRBV6-5 and TRBJ2-2; 9 positions match TRBD1. With 1 base clipped from V and 7 bases from J, the junction kept 7 bases outside the gene matches. The CDR3 is 16 amino acids. Germline values: CDR1 MNHEY, CDR2 SVGAGI. The chain's CDR3 is CASSYLGQGRSGELFF. The CDR3 DNA follows: TGTGCCAGCAGTTACTTGGGACAGGGCCGCAGCGGGGAGCTGTTTTTT.

V and J are TRBV6-2 or TRBV6-3 and TRBJ2-5; 10 bases fit TRBD1. Looked up from germline, CDR1 is MNHEY and CDR2 is SVGEGT. Trimming cost V 6 bases and J 5 bases; bases outside gene matches: 9. The CDR3 totals 15 residues. The CDR3, as DNA: TGTGCCAGCAGCCCCGGGACAGGGGCTTTCGAGACCCAGTACTTC. It codes for CASSPGTGAFETQYF.

As DNA, the CDR3 is TGTGCCAGCAGCCTGGACAGGGGGCACGAGCAGTACTTC. Protein product: CASSLDRGHEQYF. This chain links TRBV5-6 with TRBJ2-7; 11 bases match TRBD1. V gave up 4 bases and J gave up 5 bases; unmatched junction bases: 2. This CDR3 spans 13 amino acids. CDR1 and CDR2 from the germline V gene are SGHDT and YYEEEE.

The chain carries TRBV5-1 and TRBJ2-1, with D unresolved. Trimming pared 0 bases from V and 8 bases from J, leaving 15 bases between. This CDR3 has 15 amino acids. Germline-derived CDR1 and CDR2 are SGHRS and YFSETQ. For the CDR3, the DNA is TGCGCCAGCAGCTTGGTCGGTGCCTCGAGCGATGAGCAGTTCTTC. It yields the protein CASSLVGASSDEQFF.

This chain joins TRBV30 and TRBJ1-1, with D unclear. The CDR3 has 14 amino acids. The V and J ends lost 2 bases and 3 bases respectively, with 13 bases between them. CDR1 and CDR2 (germline): GTSNPN, SVGIG (reference sequence). CDR3 region: CAWSSAASYTEAFF. The DNA of the CDR3 is TGTGCCTGGAGTAGCGCAGCTTCCTACACTGAAGCTTTCTTT.